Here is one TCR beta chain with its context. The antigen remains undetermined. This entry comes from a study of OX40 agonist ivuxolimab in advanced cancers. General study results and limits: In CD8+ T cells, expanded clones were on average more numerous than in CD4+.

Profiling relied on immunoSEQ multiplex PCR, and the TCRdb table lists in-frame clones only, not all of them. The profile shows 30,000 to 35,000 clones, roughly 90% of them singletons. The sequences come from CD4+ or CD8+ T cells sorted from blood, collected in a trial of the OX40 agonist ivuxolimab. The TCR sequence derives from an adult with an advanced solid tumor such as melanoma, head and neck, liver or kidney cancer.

CDR3 amino acids: CASSPDRSSYNEQFF. DNA for the CDR3: TGCGCCAGCAGCCCAGACAGGAGCTCCTACAATGAGCAGTTCTTC. The V and J genes are TRBV4-1 and TRBJ2-1; TRBD1 is a possible D gene (6 bases). Per germline, CDR1 MGHRA and CDR2 YSYEKL. The CDR3 is 15 residues long. Between the trimmed V and J ends, which lost 4 bases and 0 bases, there was a span of 10 bases.